Below are 30 T cell receptor beta chains sequenced from a single sample in a study of cytotoxic CD8 clonotypes in ibrutinib-treated CLL. This table comes from immunoSEQ multiplex PCR, and its TCRdb copy is limited to in-frame clones, with some not included. The table shows some 300,000 clones, with roughly 80% occurring only once. The sequencing used PBMCs, collected before ibrutinib treatment. These receptors were obtained from a human donor with chronic lymphocytic leukemia.

This clone was observed once. CDR3 sequence reads: CASRSSGSFLRTDTQYF. CDR3 in DNA: TGCGCCAGCCGGTCGAGCGGGAGTTTTCTTAGGACAGATACGCAGTATTTT. The chain recombines TRBV5-1 with TRBJ2-3; TRBD2 matches 8 bases. Losses at the gene ends were 7 bases for V and 3 bases for J; bases not matched to a gene: 16. The germline V gene encodes CDR1 SGHRS and CDR2 YFSETQ. This CDR3 spans 17 amino acids.

This clone has a handful of counts. The chain employs TRBV19 and TRBJ2-2; D remains ambiguous. CDR1 LNHDA and CDR2 SQIVND come from the germline V gene (reference sequence). With 2 bases removed from V and 1 base from J, the gap between germline ends came to 5 bases. The CDR3 extends over 14 amino acids. The CDR3 region is CASSISRNTGELFF. In DNA, the CDR3 is TGTGCCAGTAGTATATCTCGGAACACCGGGGAGCTGTTTTTT.

The chain joins TRBV9 to TRBJ1-3; D uncertain. Trimming stripped 0 bases from V and 1 base from J, with 11 bases between. CDR1 is SGDLS, CDR2 YYNGEE, per germline. This CDR3 has 16 amino acids. This chain's CDR3 is CASSVAEYPSGNTIYF. As DNA, the CDR3 is TGTGCCAGCAGCGTAGCTGAGTACCCGTCTGGAAACACCATATATTTT. Complete variable domain (other parts from reference TRBV9 and TRBJ1-3): DSGVTQTPKHLITATGQRVTLRCSPRSGDLSVYWYQQSLDQGLQFLIQYYNGEERAKGNILERFSAQQFPDLHSELNLSSLELGDSALYFCASSVAEYPSGNTIYFGEGSWLTVV.

This chain links TRBV11-1 with TRBJ2-7; D remains unclear. The V end lost 1 base, the J end lost 0 bases, and 16 bases lay between the germline ends. Germline values: CDR1 SGHAT, CDR2 FQDESV (reference sequence). The CDR3 runs to 17 residues. The CDR3 nucleotides are TGTGCCAGCAGCTTAGGGGAATGGGATTATAACTCCTACGAGCAGTACTTC. Translation gives CASSLGEWDYNSYEQYF.

This chain uses TRBV30 with TRBJ1-2, with D perhaps matching TRBD1 (5 bases). The germline V gene encodes CDR1 GTSNPN and CDR2 SVGIG (reference sequence). The CDR3 runs 11 residues. The V end lost 4 bases, the J end lost 8 bases, and 11 bases lay between the germline ends. The CDR3 DNA sequence: TGTGCCTGGATTAAGAGGGGAGGCTACACCTTC. It specifies CAWIKRGGYTF. Using reference TRBV30 and TRBJ1-2 for the parts outside the CDR3, the full variable domain is SQTIHQWPATLVQPVGSPLSLECTVEGTSNPNLYWYRQAAGRGLQLLFYSVGIGQISSEVPQNLSASRPQDRQFILSSKKLLLSDSGFYLCAWIKRGGYTFGSGTRLTVV.

This rearrangement joins TRBV4-3 to TRBJ2-2; D is unclear. The ends were cut back, 1 base at V and 5 bases at J, with 11 bases in the middle. Germline CDR1 reads LGHNA; CDR2 reads YSLEER. The CDR3 totals 15 residues. The CDR3 region is CASSQVGDLTGELFF. The CDR3 DNA reads TGCGCCAGCAGCCAAGTCGGTGACCTGACCGGGGAGCTGTTTTTT.

J is TRBJ2-5 and V is TRBV6-5; 7 bases agree with TRBD1. The V gene's germline CDR1 is MNHEY and CDR2 SVGAGI. This CDR3 region has 15 residues. Trimming at V came to 4 bases and at J to 5 bases, leaving 10 bases not matched to a gene. CDR3 region: CASSWSTGVGETQYF. CDR3 bases: TGTGCCAGCAGTTGGTCTACAGGGGTAGGGGAGACCCAGTACTTC.

The J gene is TRBJ1-4, the V gene TRBV19; maybe TRBD1 (5 bases). The length of the CDR3 is 11 residues. The germline V gene has CDR1 LNHDA and CDR2 SQIVND (reference sequence). V was shortened by 4 bases and J by 14 bases, with 11 bases between the two germline ends. This chain's CDR3 is CASSRGSNLFF. The CDR3 DNA sequence: TGTGCCAGTAGTAGGGGGAGCAATCTGTTTTTT.

This chain joins TRBV19 and TRBJ2-3; 7 bases agree with TRBD1. This CDR3 comprises 15 residues. Per germline, CDR1 LNHDA and CDR2 SQIVND (reference sequence). Trimming cost V 1 base and J 4 bases; bases outside gene matches: 5. The CDR3 loop reads CASSIGTGVADTQYF. DNA for the CDR3: TGTGCCAGTAGTATAGGAACAGGGGTCGCAGATACGCAGTATTTT. Full variable domain (outside the CDR3, taken from reference TRBV19 and TRBJ2-3): DGGITQSPKYLFRKEGQNVTLSCEQNLNHDAMYWYRQDPGQGLRLIYYSQIVNDFQKGDIAEGYSVSREKKESFPLTVTSAQKNPTAFYLCASSIGTGVADTQYFGPGTRLTVL.

This chain connects TRBV28 to TRBJ2-3; 8 bases match TRBD2. V lost 6 bases, J lost 3 bases, and 11 bases stayed unmatched. The CDR3 runs to 16 residues. Germline V CDR1 and CDR2: MDHEN, SYDVKM. CDR3 amino acids: CASRLSGSSMTDTQYF. The CDR3 coding sequence is TGTGCCAGCAGACTCAGCGGGAGCTCCATGACAGATACGCAGTATTTT.

The genes are TRBV7-8 and TRBJ2-3; 9 bases are shared with TRBD2. This CDR3 is built from 16 residues. V lost 2 bases and J lost 2; bases outside the gene matches: 5. The germline V gene encodes CDR1 SGHVS and CDR2 FQNEAQ. The CDR3: CASSLRLAVHTDTQYF. The CDR3 nucleotides are TGTGCCAGCAGCTTAAGACTAGCGGTACACACAGATACGCAGTATTTT.

The chain carries TRBV5-1 and TRBJ2-5; D is perhaps TRBD1 (6 bases). The CDR3 length is 15 residues. Germline V gene lookup returns CDR1 SGHRS and CDR2 YFSETQ. Deletions cut 4 bases from V and 2 bases from J, with 15 bases between. CDR3 nucleotides: TGCGCCAGCAGCCCAAAATCGACAGGACAAGAGACCCAGTACTTC. It encodes CASSPKSTGQETQYF.

The genes are TRBV11-2 and TRBJ2-7; D is unresolved. V lost 1 base and J lost 2, with 15 bases in between. This CDR3 is built from 16 residues. The germline V gene encodes CDR1 SGHAT and CDR2 FQNNGV. CDR3 residues: CASSLGWPPLAYEQYF. The DNA of the CDR3 is TGTGCCAGCAGCTTAGGATGGCCTCCCCTGGCCTACGAGCAGTACTTC.

This chain connects TRBV7-2 to TRBJ2-3; D is ambiguous. The CDR3 runs to 14 residues. Germline V lookup: CDR1 SGHTA, CDR2 FQGNSA. Deletions cut 1 base from V and 7 bases from J, with 12 bases between. The CDR3 region has the DNA TGTGCCAGCAGCTTAGGAGGAGTGGGGAATACGCAGTATTTT. Its translation is CASSLGGVGNTQYF. Looking up the rest from reference TRBV7-2 and TRBJ2-3 gives the full variable domain: GAGVSQSPSNKVTEKGKDVELRCDPISGHTALYWYRQSLGQGLEFLIYFQGNSAPDKSGLPSDRFSAERTGGSVSTLTIQRTQQEDSAVYLCASSLGGVGNTQYFGPGTRLTVL.

The rearrangement joins TRBV4-3 to TRBJ1-2; the match to TRBD1 covers 9 bases. Germline V gene sequence: CDR1 LGHNA, CDR2 YSLEER. The CDR3 contains 15 residues. Trimming cost V 3 bases and J 4 bases; bases outside gene matches: 6. In DNA form, the CDR3 reads TGCGCCAGCAGCCAGCAAAACAGGGGGCCCTATGGCTACACCTTC. This sequence encodes CASSQQNRGPYGYTF.

The chain has TRBV5-1 and TRBJ2-1; 7 bases align to TRBD2. Germline V gene sequence: CDR1 SGHRS, CDR2 YFSETQ. V trimming: 5 bases; J trimming: 16 bases; junction bases outside the gene matches: 12. The CDR3 extends over 12 amino acids. The CDR3 DNA is TGCGCCAGCAGTCATGAGGCGGGAGTCCCATTCTTC. Translation gives CASSHEAGVPFF.

V is TRBV5-1 and J is TRBJ2-7, with TRBD1 identical over 9 bases. Germline V lookup: CDR1 SGHRS, CDR2 YFSETQ. Trimming took 3 bases from V and 6 from J; bases not matched to a gene: 4. This CDR3 is built from 13 residues. CDR3 amino acids: CASSSDRGGEQYF. The CDR3 coding sequence is TGCGCCAGCAGCTCGGACAGGGGCGGCGAGCAGTACTTC.

J is TRBJ2-7 and V is TRBV4-2; D is undetermined. Trimming shortened V by 0 bases and J by 7 bases, and 13 bases separated the two germline ends. Germline assignment: CDR1 LGHNA and CDR2 YNFKEQ. The CDR3 spans 14 residues. The CDR3 loop reads CASSQEVRQAEQYF. DNA of the CDR3: TGTGCCAGCAGCCAAGAAGTAAGGCAGGCGGAGCAGTACTTC.

In this sample, this clone turned up once. The chain employs TRBV6-5 and TRBJ2-7; 7 bases fit TRBD1. Germline trimming cut 5 bases from V and 5 bases from J; bases unmatched to any gene: 9. CDR3 size: 14 residues. The germline V gene has CDR1 MNHEY and CDR2 SVGAGI. The CDR3 region has the DNA TGTGCCAGCAGTCAACAGGGGTCCCGCCACGAGCAGTACTTC. Its translation is CASSQQGSRHEQYF.

The chain joins TRBV5-1 to TRBJ2-2, with 7 bases identical to TRBD1. The junction had 0 bases not matched to a gene; V was cut back by 4 bases and J by 0 bases. The CDR3 consists of 14 residues. Germline assignment: CDR1 SGHRS and CDR2 YFSETQ. CDR3 DNA sequence: TGCGCCAGCAGCGGGACAGCGAACACCGGGGAGCTGTTTTTT. Translating it yields CASSGTANTGELFF.

The chain couples TRBV28 to TRBJ2-2; tentative D call: TRBD1 (5 bases). The CDR3 runs to 13 residues. In germline, CDR1 is MDHEN, CDR2 SYDVKM. Trimming removed 8 bases from V and 4 bases from J, with 11 bases in between. CDR3 region: CASGRDVTGELFF. Here the CDR3 DNA reads TGTGCCAGCGGCAGGGATGTCACCGGGGAGCTGTTTTTT.

This chain links TRBV4-2 with TRBJ2-5; 7 bases are shared with TRBD2. Per germline, CDR1 LGHNA and CDR2 YNFKEQ. Losses at the gene ends were 5 bases for V and 1 base for J; bases not matched to a gene: 10. The CDR3 sequence is 16 residues long. The CDR3 sequence is CASSSRSLAGQETQYF. CDR3 sequence (DNA): TGTGCCAGCAGCTCGCGTTCTTTAGCGGGCCAAGAGACCCAGTACTTC.

This sequence joins TRBV2 and TRBJ2-3; D may be TRBD1 or TRBD2 (5 bases each). The germline V and J ends were trimmed by 5 bases and 1 base, with 10 bases remaining between them. Germline values: CDR1 SNHLY, CDR2 FYNNEI. The CDR3 extends over 14 amino acids. This CDR3 reads CASSRLGGTDTQYF. CDR3 nucleotide sequence: TGTGCCAGCAGTCGCTTGGGGGGCACAGATACGCAGTATTTT.

This chain connects TRBV11-3 to TRBJ2-2, with TRBD2 as a possible D gene (5 bases). Germline lookup yields CDR1 SGHNT and CDR2 YENEEA. The CDR3 is made up of 15 amino acids. Trimming removed 0 bases from V and 3 bases from J, with 8 bases in between. The CDR3 region has the DNA TGTGCCAGCAGCTTAGATGGGAGATACACCGGGGAGCTGTTTTTT. Its translation is CASSLDGRYTGELFF.

V usage is TRBV27 and J usage is TRBJ2-7; 8 bases line up with TRBD2. The trim removed 2 bases at V and 0 bases at J, leaving 6 bases unmatched. The germline CDR1 and CDR2 sequences are MNHEY and SMNVEV (reference sequence). This CDR3 comprises 16 residues. The CDR3 is CASSLTGGTSSYEQYF. The CDR3, as DNA: TGTGCCAGCAGTTTAACGGGCGGGACTAGCTCCTACGAGCAGTACTTC.

The chain combines TRBV2 with TRBJ2-1, with D perhaps matching TRBD2 (6 bases). The germline gives CDR1 SNHLY, CDR2 FYNNEI. The CDR3 has 12 residues. V lost 6 bases, J lost 7 bases, and 10 bases lay in between. CDR3 region: CASRASENEQFF. CDR3 in DNA: TGTGCCAGCAGAGCTAGCGAGAATGAGCAGTTCTTC.

The chain uses TRBV19 and TRBJ2-3; the D gene could be TRBD1 or TRBD2 (5 bases each). This CDR3 has 13 amino acids. The germline V gene has CDR1 LNHDA and CDR2 SQIVND (reference sequence). Trimming took off 5 bases at V and 2 bases at J, with 8 bases between the two ends. CDR3 protein: CASSYGATDTQYF. DNA for the CDR3: TGTGCCAGTAGTTACGGGGCCACAGATACGCAGTATTTT.

The rearrangement uses TRBV27 and TRBJ1-1; D remains ambiguous. CDR1 is MNHEY and CDR2 is SMNVEV in the germline V gene (reference sequence). The CDR3 loop spans 12 amino acids. V shed 0 bases and J shed 5 bases, with 4 bases lying between them. The CDR3 loop is CASSLSGTEAFF. In DNA form, the CDR3 reads TGTGCCAGCAGTTTATCGGGAACTGAAGCTTTCTTT.

The chain links TRBV2 to TRBJ1-1, with a weak D call TRBD1 (5 bases). Trimming cost V 9 bases and J 0 bases, with 11 bases left between them. Germline V gene data show CDR1 as SNHLY and CDR2 as FYNNEI. The CDR3 totals 13 residues. CDR3 amino acids: CARGLEMNTEAFF. The CDR3 nucleotides are TGTGCCAGGGGACTAGAAATGAACACTGAAGCTTTCTTT.

V usage is TRBV4-1 and J usage is TRBJ1-5; the D gene is possibly TRBD1 (6 bases). V was pared by 1 base and J by 6 bases, with 10 bases between. This CDR3 spans 14 amino acids. Germline CDR1 and CDR2: MGHRA and YSYEKL. DNA for the CDR3: TGCGCCAGCAGCCAAGGAGGGGGGTTTCAGCCCCAGCATTTT. Translated, it gives CASSQGGGFQPQHF.